This TCR beta chain was identified during a study of T cells in Graves' hyperthyroidism and ophthalmopathy. Looking at the study overall: Peripheral blood specimens were obtained at initial diagnosis, prior to any treatment.

This clonotype was seen at least ten times. Antigen unknown. A much larger clone is a single base away; this may be a read error. The cohort's ophthalmopathy patients, a group with duration under 3 months, had a Clinical Activity Score of at least 3 and a NOSPECS grade of at least 4. It was RNA transcripts that yielded the amplified TCR beta CDR3 regions. Researchers ran a first-round RT-PCR on the TCR CDR3 using the HTBI primer set. From the multiplex PCR reads, TCRdb called clonotypes with MiXCR, one entry per CDR3 protein. The repertoire holds under 400,000 distinct CDR3 sequences, with 18% as singletons. Findings of the study overall: Ophthalmopathy and stable hyperthyroidism were separated by a 13 V-J model. Blood also showed most of the thyroid clonotypes that were expanded above 0.001.

The TCR comes from a woman aged 40-49 years with Graves' ophthalmopathy. The source material was blood.

The CDR3 spells CASSLLHGYELYF. The DNA of the CDR3 is TGTGCCAGCAGTTTACTACACGGGTACGAGCTGTACTTC. The rearrangement uses TRBV12-3 or TRBV12-4 and TRBJ2-7; D remains unclear. CDR3 size: 13 residues.